These 20 T cell receptor beta chains were sequenced from one sample in a study of T-cell reconstitution after alpha-beta-depleted transplantation in children. Preparation of the TCRbeta library was carried out with unique molecular identifiers. TCRdb recomputed calls from the PCR reads with MiXCR, one row per CDR3 protein. The repertoire has about 260,000 distinct CDR3 sequences, approximately 10% of them found once; the top ten carry 23%. This sample comprised peripheral blood, obtained 180 days after TCRalphabeta/CD19-depleted stem cell transplant. Receptors originate from a male patient aged 2-15 years who had a stem cell transplant for chronic granulomatous disease, so the T cells may come from the graft donor.

This clonotype appeared many times. This CDR3 is CSAREALAGYEQYF. The CDR3 DNA sequence: TGCAGTGCTAGAGAGGCTCTAGCGGGGTACGAGCAGTACTTC. The chain recombines TRBV20-1 with TRBJ2-7; 9 bases align to TRBD2. Germline V gene data show CDR1 as DFQATT and CDR2 as SNEGSKA (reference sequence). With 0 bases clipped from V and 4 bases from J, the junction kept 4 bases outside the gene matches. This CDR3 contains 14 residues.

Many counts were recorded for this clonotype. The chain is built from TRBV29-1 and TRBJ2-7; D remains ambiguous. CDR3 length: 12 amino acids. Germline CDR1 reads SQVTM; CDR2 reads ANQGSEA. The V gene lost 6 bases and the J gene lost 1 base, with 10 bases spanning the gap. As DNA, the CDR3 is TGCAGCGTGCGGACGTCTTCCTACGAGCAGTACTTC. Translation gives CSVRTSSYEQYF.

A remark on this clonotype: A read error may be the cause here, since a much bigger clone is one base away. The V and J genes are TRBV7-8 and TRBJ2-7; 13 bases match TRBD2. J was trimmed by 4 bases and V by 7 bases; bases with no gene match: 13. The CDR3 extends over 17 amino acids. In germline, CDR1 is SGHVS, CDR2 FQNEAQ. CDR3 amino acids: CASNELAGGVVRYEQYF. For the CDR3, the DNA is TGTGCCAGCAACGAACTAGCGGGAGGGGTGGTGCGGTACGAGCAGTACTTC.

This clonotype was counted ten times or more. This chain joins TRBV6-1 and TRBJ2-7; a weak D match, TRBD1 (6 bases). The germline V gene has CDR1 MNHNS and CDR2 SASEGT. The V end lost 5 bases, the J end lost 8 bases, and 19 bases lay between the germline ends. The CDR3 sequence is 14 residues long. CDR3: CASSPGTSVAKQYF. CDR3 sequence (DNA): TGTGCCAGCAGTCCCGGGACATCAGTCGCTAAGCAGTACTTC.

This clonotype was counted at least ten times. The chain carries TRBV6-5 and TRBJ2-3, with 10 bases identical to TRBD2. Germline loops: CDR1 MNHEY, CDR2 SVGAGI. The junction had 2 bases not matched to a gene; V was cut back by 2 bases and J by 6 bases. The CDR3 covers 14 residues. CDR3 DNA sequence: TGTGCCAGCAGTTACGGGACTAGCGATGATACGCAGTATTTT. This codes for CASSYGTSDDTQYF.

At least ten counts were recorded for this clonotype. This chain connects TRBV20-1 to TRBJ2-5, with D possibly being TRBD1 or TRBD2 (5 bases each). The V end was cut by 1 base, the J end by 4 bases, with 16 bases between. The CDR3 is made up of 15 amino acids. The V gene's germline CDR1 is DFQATT and CDR2 SNEGSKA (reference sequence). CDR3 DNA sequence: TGCAGTGCTAGAGCATGGGACCCGCAGGGAGAGACCCAGTACTTC. Protein: CSARAWDPQGETQYF.

In this sample, this clonotype turned up many times. The chain joins TRBV15 to TRBJ2-1, with TRBD1 matching 7 bases. Germline CDR1 reads LNHNV; CDR2 reads YYDKDF (reference sequence). This CDR3 region has 16 residues. The V gene end was trimmed by 0 bases and the J gene end by 9 bases; junction bases not matched to a gene: 11. CDR3 in DNA: TGTGCCACCAGCAGAGATTTTGAGGGGGCGAGGACTGAGCAGTTCTTC. Its translation: CATSRDFEGARTEQFF.

This clonotype has ten or more counts. V usage is TRBV5-5 and J usage is TRBJ2-2; 8 bases line up with TRBD1. CDR1 is SGHKS, CDR2 YYEKEE, per germline (reference sequence). CDR3 size: 16 residues. Trimming at V came to 3 bases and at J to 0 bases, leaving 4 bases not matched to a gene. CDR3 loop: CASSWIQGANTGELFF. CDR3 in DNA: TGTGCCAGCAGCTGGATACAGGGGGCGAACACCGGGGAGCTGTTTTTT.

This clonotype came up many times. The chain recombines TRBV12-3 or TRBV12-4 with TRBJ2-7; D tentatively fits TRBD1 or TRBD2 (5 bases each). CDR3 length: 15 residues. Trimming took 4 bases from V and 2 from J, leaving 15 bases between them. In DNA, the CDR3 is TGTGCCAGCAGTTCCCCGGAACAGGAGGCCTACGAGCAGTACTTC. This gives the protein CASSSPEQEAYEQYF.

A remark on this clonotype: A much larger clone differs from this one at a single base, so this may be a read error. This chain joins TRBV9 and TRBJ2-1, with 8 bases that match TRBD2. Germline V gives CDR1 SGDLS, CDR2 YYNGEE. This CDR3 contains 16 residues. CDR3 bases: TGTGCCAGCACCGTAGTTGGGACTAGCTCCTACAATGAGCAGTTCTTC. Protein product: CASTVVGTSSYNEQFF.

As for this clonotype: A much larger clone differs by one base, so this may be a read error. The chain combines TRBV12-3 or TRBV12-4 with TRBJ2-7; 13 nucleotides match TRBD2. The CDR3 has 18 residues. DNA for the CDR3: TGTGCCGGCAGCCCGACTAGCGGGGGGCCTTTCACAGATTACGAGCAGTACTTC. Translated: CAGSPTSGGPFTDYEQYF.

This clonotype was seen at least ten times. The chain recombines TRBV20-1 with TRBJ1-5; TRBD1 matches 7 bases. The CDR3 is 13 amino acids. The trim removed 1 base at V and 5 bases at J, leaving 2 bases unmatched. Germline V gives CDR1 DFQATT, CDR2 SNEGSKA (reference sequence). The CDR3 reads CSARGDRDQPQHF. The CDR3 DNA follows: TGCAGTGCTAGAGGCGACAGGGATCAGCCCCAGCATTTT.

This clonotype was found many times. V and J are TRBV7-3 and TRBJ2-2; D may be TRBD1 or TRBD2 (6 bases each). The CDR3 has 16 residues. V lost 0 bases, J lost 7 bases, and 15 bases lay in between. Germline assignment: CDR1 SGHTA and CDR2 FQGTGA. CDR3 sequence (DNA): TGTGCCAGCAGCTTAACGAGGGGGGAGTCCCACGGGGAGCTGTTTTTT. Translation gives CASSLTRGESHGELFF.

This clonotype has a count of ten or more. The chain couples TRBV7-3 to TRBJ2-2, with TRBD2 as a possible D gene (6 bases). The V and J ends lost 0 bases and 4 bases respectively, with 12 bases between them. Per germline, CDR1 SGHTA and CDR2 FQGTGA. CDR3 length equals 16 residues. The CDR3 nucleotides read TGTGCCAGCAGCTTAACTGGGGGGACGAGCACCGGGGAGCTGTTTTTT. Translation gives CASSLTGGTSTGELFF.

Many counts were recorded for this clonotype. The V gene is TRBV11-2, the J gene TRBJ2-3; no reliable D call. The germline V and J ends were trimmed by 7 bases and 4 bases, with 15 bases remaining between them. The CDR3 totals 14 residues. Germline loops: CDR1 SGHAT, CDR2 FQNNGV. The DNA of the CDR3 is TGTGCCAGCACCCCACTAAGACGACCAGATACGCAGTATTTT. Protein: CASTPLRRPDTQYF.

This clonotype was detected ten times or more. The chain is built from TRBV29-1 and TRBJ2-1, with D possibly being TRBD2 (5 bases). Germline CDR1 and CDR2: SQVTM and ANQGSEA. The CDR3 runs 12 residues. The V end lost 5 bases, the J end lost 6 bases, and 11 bases lay between the germline ends. CDR3 bases: TGCAGCGTTCGGACTCCTTTCAATGAGCAGTTCTTC. Its translation: CSVRTPFNEQFF.

This clonotype was seen at least ten times. The chain combines TRBV12-3 or TRBV12-4 with TRBJ2-4; 11 bases line up with TRBD1. This CDR3 comprises 16 residues. J gave up 1 base and V 5 bases, and 4 bases lay outside the gene matches. DNA of the CDR3: TGTGCCAGCAGTGGACAGGGGGCTATTGCCAAAAACATTCAGTACTTC. It specifies CASSGQGAIAKNIQYF.

This clonotype showed up many times. J is TRBJ2-2 and V is TRBV3-1; 8 positions match TRBD1. CDR3 length equals 16 residues. Germline CDR1 reads LGHDT; CDR2 reads YNNKEL (reference sequence). The V and J ends lost 4 bases and 0 bases, in that order; junction bases with no gene match: 4. The CDR3 DNA reads TGTGCCAGCAGCCTAAGGACAGGGTCGAACACCGGGGAGCTGTTTTTT. It encodes CASSLRTGSNTGELFF.

In this sample, this clonotype is medium-sized. The chain recombines TRBV11-2 with TRBJ1-1, with a weak D call TRBD1 (6 bases). The ends were cut back, 8 bases at V and 7 bases at J, with 17 bases in the middle. The CDR3 sequence is 13 residues long. The germline gives CDR1 SGHAT, CDR2 FQNNGV. The CDR3 nucleotides are TGTGCCAGCGGACGTAGGACAGTAGGTGAAGCTTTCTTT. Encoded protein: CASGRRTVGEAFF. Variable domain in full (rest from reference TRBV11-2 and TRBJ1-1): EAGVAQSPRYKIIEKRQSVAFWCNPISGHATLYWYQQILGQGPKLLIQFQNNGVVDDSQLPKDRFSAERLKGVDSTLKIQPAKLEDSAVYLCASGRRTVGEAFFGQGTRLTVV.

This clonotype was picked up many times. This sequence joins TRBV20-1 and TRBJ2-4, with D possibly being TRBD2 (6 bases). Germline V gene data show CDR1 as DFQATT and CDR2 as SNEGSKA (reference sequence). V was cut by 2 bases and J by 1 base, with 24 bases left in between. This CDR3 is 19 amino acids long. CDR3 protein: CSARTPPGLAVGAKNIQYF. The CDR3, as DNA: TGCAGTGCTAGAACTCCCCCGGGACTGGCTGTTGGGGCCAAAAACATTCAGTACTTC.